The source of this T cell receptor beta chain is a study of T cells in Graves' hyperthyroidism and ophthalmopathy (dated by TCRdb to between 2018 and 2020). Some background on the complete study: To identify distinguishing TCR V-J signatures, a discovery cohort of about 95 patients was used, comprising some 43 with Graves' ophthalmopathy and roughly 60 with stable Graves' hyperthyroidism. Prospective prediction of ophthalmopathy was tested in an independent validation cohort of 18 to 20 hyperthyroidism patients and approximately 17 patients who later progressed to ophthalmopathy. The roughly 94 discovery patients were randomly divided into training and test sets at a 7:3 ratio. In about 6 Graves' hyperthyroidism patients, the study also compared T-cell repertoires from thyroid tissue with T-cell repertoires from blood. Following sampling, methimazole starting at 30 mg daily was given to hyperthyroidism patients, and high-dose intravenous methylprednisolone was given to ophthalmopathy patients. TCR Vbeta CDR3 sequencing of 120 to 150 peripheral blood samples (roughly 41 ophthalmopathy, 75 to 85 hyperthyroidism and roughly 17 progressor patients) is reported in the paper.

Amplification of TCR beta CDR3 regions was carried out from RNA transcripts. A first-round RT-PCR of the TCR CDR3 used the HTBI primer set with the Qiagen OneStep RT-PCR kit. The libraries were constructed in a second round of multiplex PCR and then size-selected and purified. Paired-end sequencing of the libraries was performed with 100 bp reads on an Illumina HiSeq2000. As for the authors' bioinformatics: SOAPnuke was used to process the raw data, removing reads that contained adapters or uncalled bases, had a mean Phred below 15, or lacked an exact match to the constant primer or identifier. COPE v1.2.5 was used to merge the high-quality paired reads, and each unique nucleotide sequence was defined as a clonotype. Clonotypes were aligned to IMGT TRBV, TRBD and TRBJ reference segments using MiTCR v1.1. The analysis was restricted to V-J combinations with a frequency above 0.0001, which together covered 99.2% of the repertoires. The TCS score was defined as F50 (clonal expansion) divided by E x V (chaos), with BLOSUM62-based TCRdist calculated between CDR3 peptides within each V-J. Welch's t-statistics and random forest reduced some 510 V-J features to some 14, which were used in a naive Bayes classifier (R e1071). The Morisita-Horn index was used to measure how similar the thyroid and blood repertoires were. Through fastp at Q25 and MiXCR, TCRdb rebuilt clones from the public reads, retaining in-frame beta chains. Entries that share a CDR3 protein sequence are merged under the most common genes and DNA. These V and J calls are TCRdb output, not the study's own analysis. The sample table lists 650,000 to 800,000 distinct CDR3 sequences, nearly 45% of them with a count of one. The leading ten clones occupy 6.5% to 9% of the sample.

Turning to this clonotype: Which antigen it targets is not known. The input lacks base qualities; no much larger clone sits a single base away.

Exclusion was applied to patients with uncontrolled infections, other autoimmune diseases, pregnancy or lactation. Clinical symptoms, serum thyroxine and TRAb, thyroid ultrasound, and orbital computed tomography formed the basis for the diagnoses. Total RNA was extracted using Trizol reagent, and RNA quality was assessed on an Agilent 2100 Bioanalyzer. What the authors observed across the whole study: No statistical method was used to set the sample size in advance, and investigators knew the group allocation. In validation, the model predicted progression to ophthalmopathy a median of about 6 months before onset, with approximately 70% sensitivity and 72.22% specificity. A model built on a 13 V-J signature distinguished ophthalmopathy from stable hyperthyroidism, reaching roughly 88% sensitivity and 81.08% specificity in cross-validation and 80%/75% in testing. Most expanded thyroid clonotypes (frequency above 0.001) were also detected in blood, a finding suggesting that blood repertoires may reflect thyroid immune responses.

V and J are trimmed by 4 bases and 0 bases, and the gene matches miss 2 bases of the junction. In the germline V gene (reference sequence), CDR1 corresponds to DFQATT and CDR2 to SNEGSKA. CDR3 length: 15 amino acids, cysteine to phenylalanine. Here the CDR3 DNA is all that survives: 45 bases in frame from base 1. The V and J segments used are TRBV20-1 and TRBJ1-6; 8 of the junction bases match TRBD1. The sequence derives from an adult man with Graves' disease, either hyperthyroidism or ophthalmopathy (not recorded which). Sequencing input: peripheral blood or thyroid tissue (not recorded which). In nucleotide form, the sequence is TGCAGTGCTACAGGGGGCGCCTCCTATAATTCACCCCTCCACTTT. Translation gives CSATGGASYNSPLHF.